This T cell receptor (beta chain) was profiled in a study of T cells in Graves' hyperthyroidism and ophthalmopathy (dated by TCRdb to between 2017 and 2020). Context from the whole study: Peripheral blood samples were taken at initial diagnosis, before any treatment was given. A discovery cohort of about 96 patients, roughly 45 with Graves' ophthalmopathy and about 58 with stable Graves' hyperthyroidism, was used to find distinguishing TCR V-J signatures. An independent validation cohort of fewer than 20 hyperthyroidism patients and 17 patients who later progressed to ophthalmopathy tested prospective prediction of ophthalmopathy. The roughly 91 discovery patients were randomly divided into training and test sets at a 7:3 ratio. The study also compared thyroid tissue and blood T-cell repertoires from several Graves' hyperthyroidism patients. After blood sampling, hyperthyroidism patients were treated with methimazole at a starting dose of 30 mg daily, and ophthalmopathy patients were treated with high-dose intravenous methylprednisolone. According to the paper, TCR Vbeta CDR3 sequencing was carried out on around 140 peripheral blood samples, which came from under 50 ophthalmopathy, around 74 hyperthyroidism and about 17 progressor patients.

Trimmed from V: 2 bases; trimmed from J: 9 bases; junction bases lacking a gene match: 16. The CDR3, from cysteine to phenylalanine, totals 17 residues. The only DNA kept is the CDR3, 51 bases in frame from the first base. The germline V gene sets CDR1 to MDHEN and CDR2 to SYDVKM. Here is what the overall study found, with its caveats: In validation, the model predicted progression to ophthalmopathy with about 71% sensitivity and 72% to 75% specificity, a median of around six months before onset. A model built on a 13 V-J signature distinguished ophthalmopathy from stable hyperthyroidism, reaching 87.88% sensitivity and about 81% specificity in cross-validation and 80%/75% in testing. Sample size was not statistically predetermined, and investigators were not blinded to group allocation. Most expanded thyroid clonotypes (frequency above 0.001) were also detected in blood, a finding suggesting that blood repertoires may reflect thyroid immune responses.

The TCR beta CDR3 regions were amplified from RNA transcripts. For the first round of RT-PCR on the TCR CDR3, the HTBI primer set was used together with the Qiagen OneStep RT-PCR kit. A second multiplex PCR round built the libraries, followed by size selection and purification. Paired-end sequencing of the libraries was performed with 100 bp reads on an Illumina HiSeq2000. In the original analysis: SOAPnuke was used to process the raw data, with reads discarded if the reads contained adapters or uncalled bases, had a mean Phred below 15, or lacked an exact constant-primer or identifier match. COPE v1.2.5 was used to merge the high-quality paired reads, and each unique nucleotide sequence was defined as a clonotype. MiTCR v1.1 was used to align clonotypes to the IMGT TRBV, TRBD and TRBJ reference segments. Only V-J combinations with frequency above 0.0001, covering approximately 99% of repertoires, were analysed. A TCS score was defined as the ratio between F50 (clonal expansion) and ExV (chaos), using BLOSUM62-based TCRdist between CDR3 peptides within each V-J. Welch's t-statistics and random forest reduced fewer than 550 V-J features to 13, which were used in a naive Bayes classifier (R e1071). The public reads were run again by TCRdb, first through fastp at Q25 and then through MiXCR, and only productive beta chains were kept. One record per CDR3 amino acid sequence lists the most common genes and DNA. Clone size and V and J calls follow TCRdb, not the original study. This sample is represented by 250,000 to 300,000 distinct CDR3 sequences; about an eighth of them were singletons. Approximately 8.6% of the sample rests with the top ten.

Hyperthyroidism patients were aged 18 to 65 years and newly diagnosed, with disease duration of less than 2 months. Exclusion was applied to patients with uncontrolled infections, other autoimmune diseases, pregnancy or lactation. Diagnoses were based on clinical symptoms, serum thyroxine and TRAb, thyroid ultrasound and orbital computed tomography. For progressor patients, blood was drawn at the first diagnosis of hyperthyroidism, before any ophthalmopathy symptoms had appeared. PBMCs were isolated from 10 ml of fresh peripheral blood by Ficoll-Paque density gradient centrifugation. Patients classed as progressors first received a Graves' hyperthyroidism diagnosis and then went on to develop ophthalmopathy during follow-up. Trizol reagent was used to extract total RNA, and RNA quality was then checked on an Agilent 2100 Bioanalyzer. This clonotype was observed many times. Its antigen is still unknown. The input lacks base qualities; no much larger clone sits a single base away.

The receptor was isolated from a woman aged 25 to 39 with Graves' hyperthyroidism that later progressed to Graves' ophthalmopathy. What was sequenced was blood. The V and J segments used are TRBV28 and TRBJ2-1; TRBD2 aligns with 7 central bases. The CDR3 protein sequence reads: CASSLAKRDILVFEQFF. The DNA sequence is as follows: TGTGCCAGCAGTTTAGCGAAGCGGGATATACTAGTCTTTGAGCAGTTCTTC.